Only a few counts were recorded for the clone carrying this TCR beta chain. Its antigen is still unknown. Incorporated into the TCR beta cDNA libraries were unique molecular identifiers, which served to reduce PCR and sequencing biases. TCRdb re-called the PCR reads with MiXCR, one entry per CDR3 protein. The profile covers approximately 660,000 distinct CDR3 sequences, with over 45% appearing a single time and 11% taken by the ten largest. These data originate in a study of post-analysis software for immune sequencing data. Study-level information: Patients with relapsing-remitting, secondary progressive and progressive-relapsing multiple sclerosis courses were all represented. Whole-study findings and limits: Same-batch samples co-clustered strongly by F measure. Elevated frequency relative to controls characterized roughly 5 TRBV segments in patients, TRBV5-6, TRBV5-1 and TRBV20-1 among them.

Germline V gene data show CDR1 as SEHNR and CDR2 as FQNEAQ (reference sequence). This CDR3 spans 14 amino acids. V was pared by 5 bases and J by 4 bases, with 14 bases between. The TCR originated in a girl aged 2-10 years with multiple sclerosis. This rearrangement joins TRBV7-9 to TRBJ2-5; possible D gene TRBD1, 5 bases. Sequencing was carried out using blood. CDR3 residues: CASSPTGIGETQYF. CDR3 sequence (DNA): TGTGCCAGCAGCCCTACAGGAATTGGAGAGACCCAGTACTTC.